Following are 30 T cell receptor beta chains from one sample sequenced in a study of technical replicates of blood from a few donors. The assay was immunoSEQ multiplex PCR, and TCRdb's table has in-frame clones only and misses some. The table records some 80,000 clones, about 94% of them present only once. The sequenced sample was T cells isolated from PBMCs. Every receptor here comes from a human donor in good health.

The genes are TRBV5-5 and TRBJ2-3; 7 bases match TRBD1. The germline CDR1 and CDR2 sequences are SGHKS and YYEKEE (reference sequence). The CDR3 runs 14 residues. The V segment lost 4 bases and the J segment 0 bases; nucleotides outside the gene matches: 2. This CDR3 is CASSRDRSTDTQYF. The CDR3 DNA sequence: TGTGCCAGCAGCCGGGACAGAAGCACAGATACGCAGTATTTT.

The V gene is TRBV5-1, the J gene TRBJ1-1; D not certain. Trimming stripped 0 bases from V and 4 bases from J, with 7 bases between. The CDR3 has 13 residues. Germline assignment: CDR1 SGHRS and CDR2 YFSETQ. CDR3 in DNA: TGCGCCAGCAGCTTGGCCGAGGGCACTGAAGCTTTCTTT. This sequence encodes CASSLAEGTEAFF.

CDR3 DNA sequence: TGTGCCAGCCAATTGACAGGCGAAGGCACAGATACGCAGTATTTT. This translates into CASQLTGEGTDTQYF. The rearrangement joins TRBV6-6 to TRBJ2-3; D may be TRBD1 (6 bases). The germline gives CDR1 MNHNY, CDR2 SVGAGI (reference sequence). This CDR3 region has 15 residues. The V end lost 8 bases, the J end lost 1 base, and 16 bases lay between the germline ends.

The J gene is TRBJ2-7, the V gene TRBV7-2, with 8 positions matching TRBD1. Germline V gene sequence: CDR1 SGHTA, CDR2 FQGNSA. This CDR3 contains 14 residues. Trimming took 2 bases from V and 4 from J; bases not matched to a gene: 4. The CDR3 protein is CASSLRQGIYEQYF. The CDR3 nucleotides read TGTGCCAGCAGCTTAAGACAGGGGATTTACGAGCAGTACTTC.

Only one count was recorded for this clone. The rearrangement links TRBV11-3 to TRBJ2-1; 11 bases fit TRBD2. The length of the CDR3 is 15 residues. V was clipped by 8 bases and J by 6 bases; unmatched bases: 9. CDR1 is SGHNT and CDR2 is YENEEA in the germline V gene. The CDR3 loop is CASLKLAGVGNEQFF. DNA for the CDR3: TGTGCCAGCCTTAAACTAGCGGGAGTTGGCAATGAGCAGTTCTTC.

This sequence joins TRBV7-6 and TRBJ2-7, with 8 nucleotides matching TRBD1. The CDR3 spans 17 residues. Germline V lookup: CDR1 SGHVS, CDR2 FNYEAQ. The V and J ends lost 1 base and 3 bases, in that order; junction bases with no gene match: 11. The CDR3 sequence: CASSLDRGAPYYYEQYF. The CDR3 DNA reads TGTGCCAGCAGCTTAGACAGGGGGGCCCCCTATTACTACGAGCAGTACTTC.

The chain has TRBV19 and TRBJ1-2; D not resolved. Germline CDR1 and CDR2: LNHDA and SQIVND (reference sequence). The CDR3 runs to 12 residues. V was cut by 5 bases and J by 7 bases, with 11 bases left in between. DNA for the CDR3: TGTGCCAGTAGTGTAGCAGGAAGTGGCTACACCTTC. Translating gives CASSVAGSGYTF.

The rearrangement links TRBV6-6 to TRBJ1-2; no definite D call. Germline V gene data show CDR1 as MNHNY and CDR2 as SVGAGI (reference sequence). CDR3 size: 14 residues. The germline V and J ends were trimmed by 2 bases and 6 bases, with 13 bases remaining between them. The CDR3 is CASSYDRGSDGYTF. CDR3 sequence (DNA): TGTGCCAGCAGTTACGACCGAGGGAGTGATGGCTACACCTTC.

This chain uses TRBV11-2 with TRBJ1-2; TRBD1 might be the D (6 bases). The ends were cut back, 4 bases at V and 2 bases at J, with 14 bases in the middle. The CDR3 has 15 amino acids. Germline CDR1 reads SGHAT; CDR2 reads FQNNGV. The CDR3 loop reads CASSSGTLTNYGYTF. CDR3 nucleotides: TGTGCCAGCAGCTCCGGGACACTTACAAACTATGGCTACACCTTC.

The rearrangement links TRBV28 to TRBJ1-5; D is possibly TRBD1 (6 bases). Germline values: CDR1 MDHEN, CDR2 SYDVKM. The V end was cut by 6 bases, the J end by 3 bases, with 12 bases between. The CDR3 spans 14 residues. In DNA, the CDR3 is TGTGCCAGCAGCCCAGGACAGTTCAATCAGCCCCAGCATTTT. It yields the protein CASSPGQFNQPQHF.

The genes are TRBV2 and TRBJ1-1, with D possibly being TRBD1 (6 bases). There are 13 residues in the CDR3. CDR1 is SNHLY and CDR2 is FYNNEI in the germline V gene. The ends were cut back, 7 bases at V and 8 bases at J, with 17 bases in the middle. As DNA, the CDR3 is TGTGCCAGCACCACATTAGGGGGAGAAGAAGCTTTCTTT. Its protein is CASTTLGGEEAFF. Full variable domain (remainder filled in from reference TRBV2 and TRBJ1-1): EPEVTQTPSHQVTQMGQEVILRCVPISNHLYFYWYRQILGQKVEFLVSFYNNEISEKSEIFDDQFSVERPDGSNFTLKIRSTKLEDSAMYFCASTTLGGEEAFFGQGTRLTVV.

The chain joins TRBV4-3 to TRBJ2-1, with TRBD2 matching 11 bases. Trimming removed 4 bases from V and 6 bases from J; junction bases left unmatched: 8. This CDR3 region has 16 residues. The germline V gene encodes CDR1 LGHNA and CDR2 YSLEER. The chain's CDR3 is CASSLLPGLAVNEQFF. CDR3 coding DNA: TGCGCCAGCAGCCTACTACCGGGACTAGCGGTCAATGAGCAGTTCTTC.

CDR3 DNA sequence: TGTGCCAGCAGCGATGACAGTATAAATCAGCCCCAGCATTTT. Translating it yields CASSDDSINQPQHF. The J gene is TRBJ1-5, the V gene TRBV28; D is possibly TRBD1 (5 bases). V lost 6 bases and J 4 bases, leaving 13 bases between the germline ends. Germline V gene lookup returns CDR1 MDHEN and CDR2 SYDVKM. This CDR3 region has 14 residues.

CDR3: CAWVGDTGELFF. CDR3 DNA sequence: TGTGCCTGGGTGGGAGACACCGGGGAGCTGTTTTTT. The V call is TRBV30, the J call TRBJ2-2; D is possibly TRBD2 (5 bases). V lost 5 bases and J lost 3, with 7 bases in between. The CDR3 length is 12 residues. Germline lookup yields CDR1 GTSNPN and CDR2 SVGIG (reference sequence).

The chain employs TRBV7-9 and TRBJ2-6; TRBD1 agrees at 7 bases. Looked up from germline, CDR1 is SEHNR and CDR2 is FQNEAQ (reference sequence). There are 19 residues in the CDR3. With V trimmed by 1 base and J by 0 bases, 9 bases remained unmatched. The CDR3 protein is CASSLVLWDSFSGANVLTF. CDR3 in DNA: TGTGCCAGCAGCTTAGTTCTATGGGACAGCTTCTCTGGGGCCAACGTCCTGACTTTC.

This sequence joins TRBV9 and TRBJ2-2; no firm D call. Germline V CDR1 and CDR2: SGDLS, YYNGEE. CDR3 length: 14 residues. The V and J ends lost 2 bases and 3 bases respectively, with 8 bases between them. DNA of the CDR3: TGTGCCAGCAGCGTTGACTCTTACACCGGGGAGCTGTTTTTT. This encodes CASSVDSYTGELFF.

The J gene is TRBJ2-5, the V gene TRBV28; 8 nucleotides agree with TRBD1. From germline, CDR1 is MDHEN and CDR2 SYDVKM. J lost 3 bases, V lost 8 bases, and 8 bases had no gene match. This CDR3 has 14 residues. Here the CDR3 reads CASDEDREKETQYF. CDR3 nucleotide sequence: TGTGCCAGCGACGAGGACAGGGAAAAAGAGACCCAGTACTTC.

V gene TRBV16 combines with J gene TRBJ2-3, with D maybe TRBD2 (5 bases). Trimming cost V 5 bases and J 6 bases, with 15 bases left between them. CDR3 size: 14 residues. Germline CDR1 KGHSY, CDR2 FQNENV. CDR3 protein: CASSKNGVMDTQYF. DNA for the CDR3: TGTGCCAGCAGCAAAAACGGGGTAATGGATACGCAGTATTTT.

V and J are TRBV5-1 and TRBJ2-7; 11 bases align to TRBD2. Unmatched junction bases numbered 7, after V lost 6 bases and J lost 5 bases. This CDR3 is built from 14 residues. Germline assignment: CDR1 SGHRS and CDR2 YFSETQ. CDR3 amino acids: CASKLAGDIHEQYF. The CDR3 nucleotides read TGCGCCAGCAAACTAGCGGGAGACATCCACGAGCAGTACTTC.

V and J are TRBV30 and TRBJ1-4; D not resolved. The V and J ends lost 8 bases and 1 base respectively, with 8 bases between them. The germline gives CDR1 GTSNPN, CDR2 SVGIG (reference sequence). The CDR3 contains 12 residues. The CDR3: CAGEETNEKLFF. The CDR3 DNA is TGTGCCGGCGAGGAAACTAATGAAAAACTGTTTTTT.

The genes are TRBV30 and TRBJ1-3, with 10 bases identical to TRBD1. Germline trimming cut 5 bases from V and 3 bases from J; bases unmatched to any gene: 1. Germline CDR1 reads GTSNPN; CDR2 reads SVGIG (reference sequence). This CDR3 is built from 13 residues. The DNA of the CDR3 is TGTGCCTGGGACAGGGGGCTTGGAAACACCATATATTTT. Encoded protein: CAWDRGLGNTIYF.

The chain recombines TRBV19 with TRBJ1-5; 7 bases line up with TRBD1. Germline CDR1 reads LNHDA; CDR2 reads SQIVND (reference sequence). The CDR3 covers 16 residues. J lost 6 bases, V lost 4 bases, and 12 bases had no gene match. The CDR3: CASSKGSRSGGQPQHF. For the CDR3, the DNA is TGTGCCAGTAGTAAGGGCTCCAGGTCAGGGGGTCAGCCCCAGCATTTT. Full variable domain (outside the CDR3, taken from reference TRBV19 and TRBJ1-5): DGGITQSPKYLFRKEGQNVTLSCEQNLNHDAMYWYRQDPGQGLRLIYYSQIVNDFQKGDIAEGYSVSREKKESFPLTVTSAQKNPTAFYLCASSKGSRSGGQPQHFGDGTRLSIL.

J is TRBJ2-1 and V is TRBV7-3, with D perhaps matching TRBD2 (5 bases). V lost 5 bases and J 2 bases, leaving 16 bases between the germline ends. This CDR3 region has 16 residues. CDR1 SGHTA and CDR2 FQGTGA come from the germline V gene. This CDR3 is CASSIIPGLAYNEQFF. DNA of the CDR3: TGTGCCAGCAGCATAATACCCGGACTTGCCTACAATGAGCAGTTCTTC.

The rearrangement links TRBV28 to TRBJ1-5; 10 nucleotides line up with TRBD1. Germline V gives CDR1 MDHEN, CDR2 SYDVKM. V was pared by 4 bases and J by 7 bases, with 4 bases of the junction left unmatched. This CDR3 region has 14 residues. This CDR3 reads CASSSGTGVQPQHF. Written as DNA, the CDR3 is TGTGCCAGCAGTTCCGGGACAGGGGTCCAGCCCCAGCATTTT. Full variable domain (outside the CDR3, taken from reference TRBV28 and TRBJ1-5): DVKVTQSSRYLVKRTGEKVFLECVQDMDHENMFWYRQDPGLGLRLIYFSYDVKMKEKGDIPEGYSVSREKKERFSLILESASTNQTSMYLCASSSGTGVQPQHFGDGTRLSIL.

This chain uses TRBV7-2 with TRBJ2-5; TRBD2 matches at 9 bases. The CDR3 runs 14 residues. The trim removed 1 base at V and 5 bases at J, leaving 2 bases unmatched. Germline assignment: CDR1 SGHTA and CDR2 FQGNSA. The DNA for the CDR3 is TGTGCCAGCAGCTTAGTAGCGGGAGCCGAGACCCAGTACTTC. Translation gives CASSLVAGAETQYF.

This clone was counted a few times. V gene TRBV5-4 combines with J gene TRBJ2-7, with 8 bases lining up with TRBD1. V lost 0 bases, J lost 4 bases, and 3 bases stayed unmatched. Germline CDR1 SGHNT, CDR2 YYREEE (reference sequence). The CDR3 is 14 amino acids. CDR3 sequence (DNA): TGTGCCAGCAGCTTGGCCCGGACAGGGTACGAGCAGTACTTC. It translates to CASSLARTGYEQYF. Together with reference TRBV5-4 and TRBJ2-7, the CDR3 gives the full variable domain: ETGVTQSPTHLIKTRGQQVTLRCSSQSGHNTVSWYQQALGQGPQFIFQYYREEENGRGNFPPRFSGLQFPNYSSELNVNALELDDSALYLCASSLARTGYEQYFGPGTRLTVT.

The CDR3 region is CASSYGQEGEKLFF. CDR3 sequence (DNA): TGTGCCAGCAGTTACGGGCAGGAGGGGGAAAAACTGTTTTTT. The chain employs TRBV6-5 and TRBJ1-4; D might be TRBD1 (5 bases). CDR1 MNHEY and CDR2 SVGAGI come from the germline V gene. V was pared by 2 bases and J by 8 bases, with 12 bases between. The length of the CDR3 is 14 residues.

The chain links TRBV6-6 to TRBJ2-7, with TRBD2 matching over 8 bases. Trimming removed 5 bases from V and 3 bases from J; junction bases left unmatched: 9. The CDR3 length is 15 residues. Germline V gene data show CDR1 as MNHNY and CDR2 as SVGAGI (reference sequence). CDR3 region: CASSSWTSSLYEQYF. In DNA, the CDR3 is TGTGCCAGCAGTAGTTGGACTAGCTCCCTCTACGAGCAGTACTTC.

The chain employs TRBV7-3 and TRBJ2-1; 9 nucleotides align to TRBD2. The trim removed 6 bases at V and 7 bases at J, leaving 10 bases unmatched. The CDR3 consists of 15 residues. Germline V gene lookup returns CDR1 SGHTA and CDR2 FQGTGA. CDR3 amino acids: CASSLREREDNEQFF. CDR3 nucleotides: TGTGCCAGCAGTCTTAGGGAGCGGGAGGATAATGAGCAGTTCTTC.

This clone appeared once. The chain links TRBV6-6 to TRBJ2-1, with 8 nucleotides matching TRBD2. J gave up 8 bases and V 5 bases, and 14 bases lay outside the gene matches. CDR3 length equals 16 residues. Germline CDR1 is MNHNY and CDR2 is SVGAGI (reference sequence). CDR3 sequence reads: CASSTTGLAGVYEQFF. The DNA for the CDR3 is TGTGCCAGCAGTACAACCGGTCTAGCGGGCGTCTATGAGCAGTTCTTC.